Listed below are T cell receptor beta chains from one sample, sequenced in a study of OX40 agonist ivuxolimab in advanced cancers. Some clones are missing from TCRdb's copy, which holds only in-frame ones; the method was immunoSEQ multiplex PCR. The sample consists of 25,000 to 35,000 clones, about 80% of them appearing once. The specimen comprised CD4+ or CD8+ T cells sorted from blood, sampled in a trial of the OX40 agonist ivuxolimab. These TCRs come from an adult with an advanced solid tumor such as melanoma, head and neck, liver or kidney cancer. Both conserved end residues are part of each CDR3. Fields, in order: J gene, clone size, V gene, D gene, CDR3 DNA, CDR3 protein. A D gene is named only where the DNA matches it firmly. Clone size is given for some rows only: seen once, a few or many times, or a class if the clone is expanded.

>TRBJ2-2|-|TRBV19|-
TGTGCCAGTAGTATAGGGGGGCAGGGTCGGACCGGGGAGCTGTTTTTT
CASSIGGQGRTGELFF
>TRBJ1-2|-|TRBV27|-
TGTGCCAGCAGTTTAGGGATGGACTATGGCTACACCTTC
CASSLGMDYGYTF
>TRBJ2-3|-|TRBV7-2|-
TGTGCCAGCAGCTTAGCAAGGGGGGTGGATACGCAGTATTTT
CASSLARGVDTQYF
>TRBJ2-3|once|TRBV5-4|-
TGTGCCAGCAGCTTGTACGTCTGGGGGTCCACAGATACGCAGTATTTT
CASSLYVWGSTDTQYF
>TRBJ2-1|-|TRBV6-5|TRBD1
TGTGCCAGCAGTTACAGTTCAGGGGGCTCCTACAATGAGCAGTTCTTC
CASSYSSGGSYNEQFF
>TRBJ2-3|-|TRBV10-3|-
TGTGCCATCAGTGATAACAGCGGAACCACAGATACGCAGTATTTT
CAISDNSGTTDTQYF
>TRBJ1-5|-|TRBV4-1|-
TGCGCCAGCAGCCAAGTAATGGCTAAGGATCAGCCCCAGCATTTT
CASSQVMAKDQPQHF
>TRBJ2-3|once|TRBV6-1|-
TGTGCCAGCAGCTATAATGTTAGGGATACGCAGTATTTT
CASSYNVRDTQYF
>TRBJ2-2|-|TRBV7-2|-
TGTGCCAGCAGCTCCACAGGGACCGGGGAGCTGTTTTTT
CASSSTGTGELFF
>TRBJ1-5|-|TRBV9|-
TGTGCCAGCAGCGTAGGTGTGAGCAATCAGCCCCAGCATTTT
CASSVGVSNQPQHF
>TRBJ2-2|-|TRBV7-2|TRBD2
TGTGCCAGCAGCCGGCCCGTCGGGACTAGGGGGACCGGGGAGCTGTTTTTT
CASSRPVGTRGTGELFF
>TRBJ2-7|-|TRBV13|TRBD2
TGTGCCAGCAGCAAGGGACTAGCGGTAGACGAGCAGTACTTC
CASSKGLAVDEQYF
>TRBJ1-1|-|TRBV6-5|TRBD1
TGTGCCAGCAGTTTCTTACAGGGGGCCCCTGAAGCTTTCTTT
CASSFLQGAPEAFF
>TRBJ1-6|-|TRBV12-5|TRBD1
TGTGCTAGTGGTTTGGCCGGGACAGGGGACTCTAATTCACCCCTCCACTTT
CASGLAGTGDSNSPLHF
>TRBJ2-3|-|TRBV15|TRBD1
TGTGCCACCAGCAGAGAGGTGTTAGGGACAGGGACCACAGATACGCAGTATTTT
CATSREVLGTGTTDTQYF
>TRBJ1-3|once|TRBV21-1|-
TGTGCCAGCAGCTCGAAGGGAGCGGAGGACACCATATATTTT
CASSSKGAEDTIYF
>TRBJ2-1|-|TRBV5-4|TRBD2
TGTGCCAGCAGCTTGGGACTAGCGGCCTACAATGAGCAGTTCTTC
CASSLGLAAYNEQFF
>TRBJ1-1|-|TRBV6-5|-
TGTGCCAGCAGTTACGAAGGGTTTGAAGCTTTCTTT
CASSYEGFEAFF
>TRBJ1-3|-|TRBV5-4|-
TGTGCCAGCAGGAGGGAAGGCTCTGGAAACACCATATATTTT
CASRREGSGNTIYF
>TRBJ2-5|-|TRBV7-2|TRBD2
TGTGCCAGCAGCGCGGGGACTAGCGGGTGGAGGGGACAGACCCAGTACTTC
CASSAGTSGWRGQTQYF
>TRBJ1-2|-|TRBV7-9|TRBD1
TGTGCCAGCAGCCCAGCCCCCGGGACAGGGGGCAACTATGGCTACACCTTC
CASSPAPGTGGNYGYTF
>TRBJ1-2|-|TRBV2|-
TGTGCCAGGGGGGAGCGACAAAACTATGGCTACACCTTC
CARGERQNYGYTF
>TRBJ2-7|-|TRBV30|TRBD1
TGTGCCTGGAGTGATACCGGGACAGTTTCCTACGAGCAGTACTTC
CAWSDTGTVSYEQYF
>TRBJ2-7|-|TRBV29-1|TRBD1
TGCAGCGTTTCTATCGACAGGGGGCAATACGAGCAGTACTTC
CSVSIDRGQYEQYF
>TRBJ1-2|-|TRBV4-2|-
TGTGCCAGCAGCCAAGAGGGGCCAGCCGGGGACTTC
CASSQEGPAGDF
>TRBJ1-1|-|TRBV6-5|-
TGTGCCAGCAGTCCCGGTGAGGGTGCGAACACTGAAGCTTTCTTT
CASSPGEGANTEAFF
>TRBJ1-6|-|TRBV5-1|-
TGCGCCAGCAGCTTGGGATCCCTTTACAGCTCCTATAATTCACCCCTCCACTTT
CASSLGSLYSSYNSPLHF
>TRBJ1-5|-|TRBV7-7|-
TGTGCTAGCAGCTGGGCGGGATTCCCCAGGCACCGGCGCAATCAGCCCCAGCATTTT
CASSWAGFPRHRRNQPQHF
>TRBJ1-1|-|TRBV9|-
TGTGCCAGCAGCCCAGTGGGGGGTTTGGACACTGAAGCTTTCTTT
CASSPVGGLDTEAFF
>TRBJ2-3|-|TRBV7-3|-
TGTGCCAGCGGGAACCGGGCCATAGTGGGTTGGGATACGCAGTATTTT
CASGNRAIVGWDTQYF
>TRBJ2-4|-|TRBV11-2|-
TGTGCCAGCAGCTCCGATCCGGGGATAGCCAAAAACATTCAGTACTTC
CASSSDPGIAKNIQYF
>TRBJ1-3|-|TRBV7-9|-
TGTGCCAGCAGCTCACAGGGAAACACCATATATTTT
CASSSQGNTIYF
>TRBJ2-2|-|TRBV9|TRBD2
TGTGCCAGCAGCGTAGCGCTAGCGGGGGGGTCGAACACCGGGGAGCTGTTTTTT
CASSVALAGGSNTGELFF
>TRBJ1-5|once|TRBV5-8|TRBD1
TGTGCCAGCAGCTTGGGACAGGGTATGAATCAGCCCCAGCATTTT
CASSLGQGMNQPQHF
>TRBJ1-1|-|TRBV9|TRBD1
TGTGCCAGCAGCACAACGGGACAGGTCGGAACGAACACTGAAGCTTTCTTT
CASSTTGQVGTNTEAFF
>TRBJ1-5|medium-sized|TRBV4-1|-
TGCGCCAGCAGCCAACTGGGGGAGGGTGATGGCCAGCCCCAGCATTTT
CASSQLGEGDGQPQHF
>TRBJ2-7|-|TRBV4-3|TRBD1
TGCGCCAGCAGCGACCCCGGACAGGGGAGGGGCGAGCAGTACTTC
CASSDPGQGRGEQYF
>TRBJ2-7|-|TRBV10-2|-
TGCGCCAGCACTCTGGGAAGTCAGCAGGGCGAGCAGTACTTC
CASTLGSQQGEQYF
>TRBJ1-2|-|TRBV7-2|-
TGTGCCAGCAGCTTATCTGAGGGTTTTGGCTACACCTTC
CASSLSEGFGYTF
>TRBJ1-1|-|TRBV5-5|TRBD1
TGTGCCAGCAGTTTGGACAGGGCGAACACTGAAGCTTTCTTT
CASSLDRANTEAFF
>TRBJ1-5|-|TRBV11-2|TRBD1
TGTGCCAGCAGCTTTGGAGGGGGACAGGGTCAGCCCCAGCATTTT
CASSFGGGQGQPQHF
>TRBJ2-1|-|TRBV5-1|-
TGCGCCAGCAGCTTGGCGGGTAGCTACAATGAGCAGTTCTTC
CASSLAGSYNEQFF
>TRBJ2-3|few|TRBV27|-
TGTGCCAGCAGTTTGGGGGGCAGCACAGATACGCAGTATTTT
CASSLGGSTDTQYF
>TRBJ1-1|-|TRBV30|-
TGTGCCTGGAGTGTAGGGTACACTGAAGCTTTCTTT
CAWSVGYTEAFF
>TRBJ1-3|-|TRBV10-3|-
TGTGCCATCAGTCCGACAGAGAGAAACACCATATATTTT
CAISPTERNTIYF
>TRBJ1-5|once|TRBV6-4|-
TGTGCCAGCAGTGACGGGGACGGGCAGCCCCAGCATTTT
CASSDGDGQPQHF
>TRBJ2-3|few|TRBV6-1|TRBD2
TGTGCCAGCAGTGTCGTAGCGGGGGAGGCCACAGATACGCAGTATTTT
CASSVVAGEATDTQYF